The clone carrying this T cell receptor (beta chain) was picked up a small number of times. Its antigen is still unknown. This sample was included in a study of Ad26.COV2.S vaccination and SARS-CoV-2 variants. Across the whole study: Donor got 5x10^10 or 1x10^11 viral particles of Ad26.COV2.S.

Study-level points and caveats: Ad26.COV2.S recipients had broader spike-specific TCRs (P = 0.0014). Spike-specific CD8+ and CD4+ T cell responses reportedly showed substantial breadth after vaccination.

V was clipped by 4 bases and J by 15 bases, with 16 bases between them. CDR1 and CDR2 (germline): MDHEN, SYDVKM. The CDR3 runs 12 residues. Measured with immunoSEQ multiplex PCR; TCRdb has only the in-frame clones, and not every one. Among approximately 400,000 clones, about 85% were seen once, and the ten largest hold 3.3%. Documented treatment: 15 to 20 received Ad26.COV2.S at low or high dose, single or two shots; 5 received placebo; per-sample allocation not given. All samples were drawn on day 63, counting from the first vaccine or placebo injection. Immunization relied on an Ad26 vector, which expressed Wuhan-strain SARS-CoV-2 spike.

The sequence derives from a person aged 18-60 years who received the Ad26.COV2.S COVID-19 vaccine or a placebo. The sample here was peripheral blood, taken in a trial of Ad26.COV2.S vaccine versus placebo. The chain is built from TRBV28 and TRBJ2-1; D may be TRBD1 (5 bases). CDR3 residues: CASSSPLDIGFF. The CDR3 DNA is TGTGCCAGCAGTTCGCCCCTGGACATCGGGTTCTTC.